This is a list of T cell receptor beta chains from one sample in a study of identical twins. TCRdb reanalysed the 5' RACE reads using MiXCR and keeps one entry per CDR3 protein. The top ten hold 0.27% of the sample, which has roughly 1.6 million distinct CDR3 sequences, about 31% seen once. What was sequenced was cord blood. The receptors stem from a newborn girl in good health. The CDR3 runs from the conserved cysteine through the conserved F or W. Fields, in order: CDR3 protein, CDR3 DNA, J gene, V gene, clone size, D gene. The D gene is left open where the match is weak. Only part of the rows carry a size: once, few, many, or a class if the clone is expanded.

CASIQGTGDGYTF,TGTGCCAGCATACAGGGGACAGGGGATGGCTACACCTTC,TRBJ1-2,TRBV12-3/TRBV12-4,few,TRBD1
CASSLEARGPLYNEQFF,TGCGCCAGCAGCTTGGAGGCCAGGGGGCCTTTATACAATGAGCAGTTCTTC,TRBJ2-1,TRBV5-1,NA,TRBD1
CSARRGQNTEAFF,TGCAGTGCTAGGAGGGGACAGAACACTGAAGCTTTCTTT,TRBJ1-1,TRBV20-1,NA,NA
CASSQPGLAGSLKNIQYF,TGTGCCAGCAGCCAACCCGGACTAGCGGGAAGCCTCAAAAACATTCAGTACTTC,TRBJ2-4,TRBV3-1,few,TRBD2
CSARVEGDETYEQYF,TGCAGTGCTAGAGTGGAAGGGGACGAAACCTACGAGCAGTACTTC,TRBJ2-7,TRBV20-1,few,NA
CSVVLAGVGTGELFF,TGCAGCGTTGTCCTAGCGGGAGTAGGCACCGGGGAGCTGTTTTTT,TRBJ2-2,TRBV29-1,NA,TRBD2
CATSDPGTNEKLFF,TGTGCCACCAGTGATCCCGGGACAAATGAAAAACTGTTTTTT,TRBJ1-4,TRBV24-1,NA,NA
CASSLEARANEKLFF,TGTGCCAGCAGTTTAGAAGCGAGGGCTAATGAAAAACTGTTTTTT,TRBJ1-4,TRBV12-3/TRBV12-4,few,NA
CSASPGTKNEQFF,TGCAGTGCTAGCCCCGGGACTAAGAATGAGCAGTTCTTC,TRBJ2-1,TRBV20-1,NA,TRBD2
CASSPLATTSTDTQYF,TGTGCCAGCAGCCCCCTAGCGACCACTAGCACAGATACGCAGTATTTT,TRBJ2-3,TRBV3-1,many,NA
CASSYRKETQYF,TGTGCCAGCAGTTACAGGAAAGAGACCCAGTACTTC,TRBJ2-5,TRBV6-2/TRBV6-3,many,NA
CASTPGQASSRHIQYF,TGTGCCAGCACACCGGGACAGGCCTCCTCTAGACACATTCAGTACTTC,TRBJ2-4,TRBV28,few,TRBD1
CSVATSAYNEQFF,TGCAGTGTAGCGACTAGCGCCTACAATGAGCAGTTCTTC,TRBJ2-1,TRBV20-1,NA,TRBD2
CASSLVSSGGTHEQFF,TGTGCCAGCAGCTTGGTTAGTAGCGGGGGGACCCATGAGCAGTTCTTC,TRBJ2-1,TRBV5-6,NA,TRBD2
CAISESGGRAAIEQFF,TGTGCCATCAGTGAGTCAGGCGGGAGGGCCGCAATCGAGCAGTTCTTC,TRBJ2-1,TRBV10-3,few,TRBD2
CSARDGSSGSLYNSPLHF,TGCAGTGCTAGAGACGGTTCCTCGGGGTCGTTATATAATTCACCCCTCCACTTT,TRBJ1-6,TRBV20-1,NA,NA
CAVNTGGETQYF,TGTGCCGTAAACACTGGCGGGGAGACCCAGTACTTC,TRBJ2-5,TRBV7-9,NA,NA
CASARGLGSGQNEQYF,TGTGCCAGCGCCAGGGGACTAGGTAGCGGTCAAAATGAGCAGTACTTC,TRBJ2-7,TRBV6-6,NA,TRBD2
CSARTSGGAQPQHF,TGCAGTGCCCGTACCTCAGGGGGTGCGCAGCCCCAGCATTTT,TRBJ1-5,TRBV20-1,few,TRBD1
CSARPRSQVEKLFF,TGCAGTGCTAGACCAAGAAGTCAGGTAGAAAAACTGTTTTTT,TRBJ1-4,TRBV20-1,NA,NA
CASSPGGGTSSYNEQFF,TGTGCCAGCAGCCCCGGCGGCGGGACGAGCTCCTACAATGAGCAGTTCTTC,TRBJ2-1,TRBV11-2,few,NA
CASSQIQFSGNTIYF,TGTGCCAGCAGCCAAATCCAATTCTCTGGAAACACCATATATTTT,TRBJ1-3,TRBV4-2,few,NA
CSVEQYGNTIYF,TGCAGCGTTGAACAGTATGGAAACACCATATATTTT,TRBJ1-3,TRBV29-1,few,NA
CASSQASGTYNEQFF,TGTGCCAGCAGCCAGGCTAGCGGGACCTACAATGAGCAGTTCTTC,TRBJ2-1,TRBV4-2,few,TRBD2
CASSLRTGGRDEKLFF,TGCGCCAGCAGCCTCCGGACAGGGGGGAGGGATGAAAAACTGTTTTTT,TRBJ1-4,TRBV4-1,NA,TRBD1
CASSLRLRGYPSNQPQHF,TGTGCCAGCAGCCTTCGCTTAAGGGGCTACCCTAGCAATCAGCCCCAGCATTTT,TRBJ1-5,TRBV7-2,NA,NA
CASSYGPLATAYNEQFF,TGTGCCAGCAGTTACGGCCCGCTAGCGACCGCTTACAATGAGCAGTTCTTC,TRBJ2-1,TRBV6-5,once,NA
CSAPSTVKGYTF,TGCAGTGCTCCGAGTACGGTAAAAGGCTACACCTTC,TRBJ1-2,TRBV20-1,once,NA
CASSQAPPDEQFF,TGTGCCAGCAGCCAAGCCCCCCCGGATGAGCAGTTCTTC,TRBJ2-1,TRBV4-2,NA,NA
CASSRSPAGGPSYEQYF,TGCGCCAGCAGCCGAAGCCCTGCGGGGGGGCCATCCTACGAGCAGTACTTC,TRBJ2-7,TRBV4-1,few,TRBD2
CASSYSGTSRTDTQYF,TGCGCCAGCAGCTACTCCGGGACTAGCCGCACAGATACGCAGTATTTT,TRBJ2-3,TRBV5-1,NA,TRBD2
CASSSSLAGNTDTQYF,TGTGCCAGCAGTTCCTCGCTAGCGGGGAACACAGATACGCAGTATTTT,TRBJ2-3,TRBV6-6,NA,TRBD2
CASSQGEDYAGHNEQFF,TGTGCCAGCAGCCAAGGAGAGGACTATGCTGGCCACAATGAGCAGTTCTTC,TRBJ2-1,TRBV4-2,NA,NA
CASSQDLGKGSNTGELFF,TGTGCCAGCAGCCAAGATCTGGGTAAAGGCTCGAACACCGGGGAGCTGTTTTTT,TRBJ2-2,TRBV3-1,NA,NA
CASTPMGSYNEQYF,TGTGCCAGCACCCCAATGGGGTCCTACAATGAGCAGTACTTC,TRBJ2-7,TRBV7-9,NA,NA
CAISELPEFPHEQYF,TGTGCCATCAGTGAGTTGCCCGAGTTCCCCCACGAGCAGTACTTC,TRBJ2-7,TRBV10-3,NA,NA
CASRPLAGASEQYF,TGTGCCAGCAGACCACTAGCGGGAGCTTCCGAGCAGTACTTC,TRBJ2-7,TRBV5-6,few,TRBD2
CASSGLAGGEETQYF,TGTGCCAGCAGCGGACTAGCGGGAGGTGAAGAGACCCAGTACTTC,TRBJ2-5,TRBV27,few,TRBD2
CASRVSGQETQYF,TGTGCCAGCAGGGTTAGCGGGCAAGAGACCCAGTACTTC,TRBJ2-5,TRBV6-1,few,TRBD2
CASSSLIRRSNTGELFF,TGTGCCAGCAGCTCATTAATCAGGAGATCGAACACCGGGGAGCTGTTTTTT,TRBJ2-2,TRBV7-8,few,NA
CASSLRGAGENIQYF,TGTGCCAGCAGTCTCCGGGGGGCAGGGGAAAACATTCAGTACTTC,TRBJ2-4,TRBV12-3/TRBV12-4,few,NA
CASSSTELPGTRPNEQFF,TGTGCCAGCAGTTCCACAGAGTTACCCGGGACTAGACCCAATGAGCAGTTCTTC,TRBJ2-1,TRBV28,NA,TRBD2
CAWRATGSTEAFF,TGTGCCTGGAGGGCGACAGGGAGCACTGAAGCTTTCTTT,TRBJ1-1,TRBV30,NA,TRBD1
CASSLTGKRLKAFF,TGTGCCAGCAGTTTGACAGGGAAGAGGTTGAAAGCTTTCTTT,TRBJ1-1,TRBV6-5,NA,TRBD1
CASSQTQGFSYEQYF,TGTGCCAGCAGCCAAACACAGGGGTTCTCCTACGAGCAGTACTTC,TRBJ2-7,TRBV14,few,TRBD1
CSYLSDLNTEAFF,TGCAGCTACCTCTCGGATTTGAACACTGAAGCTTTCTTT,TRBJ1-1,TRBV29-1,once,NA
CASSIPGQPPYEQYF,TGTGCCAGTAGTATTCCGGGACAGCCTCCATACGAGCAGTACTTC,TRBJ2-7,TRBV19,NA,TRBD1
CSARGNTQGSRYF,TGCAGTGCTAGAGGCAACACTCAGGGGAGTCGGTACTTC,TRBJ2-7,TRBV20-1,few,NA
CASSQIQGATDTQYF,TGTGCCAGCAGCCAAATCCAGGGGGCAACAGATACGCAGTATTTT,TRBJ2-3,TRBV4-2,NA,TRBD1
CASNYRDRRNTGELFF,TGTGCCAGCAACTACCGGGACAGGAGAAACACCGGGGAGCTGTTTTTT,TRBJ2-2,TRBV6-5,few,TRBD1
CSARKGAVETQYF,TGCAGTGCTAGAAAGGGGGCGGTGGAGACCCAGTACTTC,TRBJ2-5,TRBV20-1,NA,TRBD1
CASSWELAAYNEQFF,TGTGCCAGCAGTTGGGAACTAGCGGCCTACAATGAGCAGTTCTTC,TRBJ2-1,TRBV12-3/TRBV12-4,many,TRBD2
CASSQERQGATSNQPQHF,TGTGCCAGCAGCCAAGAGCGACAGGGGGCCACCAGCAATCAGCCCCAGCATTTT,TRBJ1-5,TRBV4-2,few,TRBD1
CASSRSASGTDTQYF,TGTGCCAGCAGCCGATCCGCTAGCGGGACAGATACGCAGTATTTT,TRBJ2-3,TRBV9,NA,TRBD2
CASSKGGLAEPYNEQFF,TGTGCCAGCAGCAAAGGGGGACTAGCGGAACCCTACAATGAGCAGTTCTTC,TRBJ2-1,TRBV21-1,few,NA
CASSAGPDGYTF,TGTGCCAGCAGCGCCGGGCCCGATGGCTACACCTTT,TRBJ1-2,TRBV7-9,few,NA
CASIVKGTDTQYF,TGCGCCAGCATAGTGAAGGGCACAGATACGCAGTATTTT,TRBJ2-3,TRBV10-2,NA,NA